These 21 T cell receptor beta chains were all obtained from the same sample, sequenced in a study of blood T cell repertoires in COVID-19. Clones were sequenced by immunoSEQ multiplex PCR, and TCRdb holds only the in-frame ones, with some missing. The table lists over 250,000 clones, less than 90% of them singletons. Sequences were obtained from peripheral blood. The receptors were gathered from a woman aged 70-85 years with COVID-19, enrolled during active disease.

This clone turned up a few times. This chain connects TRBV7-2 to TRBJ1-2; maybe TRBD1 (5 bases). Germline CDR1 is SGHTA and CDR2 is FQGNSA. Between the trimmed V and J ends, which lost 1 base and 7 bases, there was a span of 13 bases. This CDR3 comprises 14 residues. CDR3 coding DNA: TGTGCCAGCAGCTTAGATTTAGGGACTGCTGGCTACACCTTC. Translation: CASSLDLGTAGYTF. The entire variable domain, with the rest obtained from reference TRBV7-2 and TRBJ1-2, is as follows: GAGVSQSPSNKVTEKGKDVELRCDPISGHTALYWYRQSLGQGLEFLIYFQGNSAPDKSGLPSDRFSAERTGGSVSTLTIQRTQQEDSAVYLCASSLDLGTAGYTFGSGTRLTVV.

This sequence joins TRBV18 and TRBJ1-2; TRBD1 agrees at 11 bases. With 5 bases clipped from V and 4 bases from J, the junction kept 6 bases outside the gene matches. In germline, CDR1 is KGHSH, CDR2 LQKENI. This CDR3 has 15 amino acids. Here the CDR3 reads CASSAGQGESYGYTF. The CDR3 DNA reads TGTGCCAGCTCAGCGGGACAGGGGGAGAGCTATGGCTACACCTTC.

The chain couples TRBV9 to TRBJ2-1; 7 nucleotides match TRBD2. CDR3 size: 15 residues. Germline values: CDR1 SGDLS, CDR2 YYNGEE. With 3 bases clipped from V and 4 bases from J, the junction kept 7 bases outside the gene matches. Here the CDR3 DNA reads TGTGCCAGCAGCGCCCAGTCGGGGGGTTACAATGAGCAGTTCTTC. Encoded protein: CASSAQSGGYNEQFF.

This clone has just a few counts. The sample holds other DNA sequences that translate to the same CDR3. This chain uses TRBV5-1 with TRBJ1-5, with 9 bases identical to TRBD1. This CDR3 comprises 14 residues. With V trimmed by 1 base and J by 5 bases, 1 base remained unmatched. From germline, CDR1 is SGHRS and CDR2 YFSETQ. CDR3 nucleotides: TGCGCCAGCAGCTTGACAGGGGGCGATCAGCCCCAGCATTTT. Its protein is CASSLTGGDQPQHF.

The V and J genes are TRBV5-1 and TRBJ1-2; 7 bases line up with TRBD1. Germline assignment: CDR1 SGHRS and CDR2 YFSETQ. V shed 4 bases and J 4 bases; nucleotides not matched to a gene: 10. This CDR3 comprises 15 residues. CDR3 DNA sequence: TGCGCCAGCAGCCTAAAGCCGGGACAGAGCTATGGCTACACCTTC. Translated: CASSLKPGQSYGYTF. The full variable domain, its missing parts supplied by reference TRBV5-1 and TRBJ1-2, is KAGVTQTPRYLIKTRGQQVTLSCSPISGHRSVSWYQQTPGQGLQFLFEYFSETQRNKGNFPGRFSGRQFSNSRSEMNVSTLELGDSALYLCASSLKPGQSYGYTFGSGTRLTVV.

CDR3 in DNA: TGTGCCATCAGTGAAGAGTTCGGGGACAGGGTAGATGAAAAACTGTTTTTT. This encodes CAISEEFGDRVDEKLFF. V usage is TRBV10-3 and J usage is TRBJ1-4; 9 bases fit TRBD1. Trimming took 3 bases from V and 6 from J; bases not matched to a gene: 11. CDR1 is ENHRY and CDR2 is SYGVKD in the germline V gene. The CDR3 runs 17 residues.

A single count supports this clone. The rearrangement uses TRBV29-1 and TRBJ1-4; 8 bases align to TRBD1. Germline V gene sequence: CDR1 SQVTM, CDR2 ANQGSEA. V was pared by 4 bases and J by 13 bases, with 8 bases of the junction left unmatched. The CDR3 contains 12 residues. CDR3 bases: TGCAGCGTTGGGACCCAGGGGGCAAGACTGTTTTTT. Its translation is CSVGTQGARLFF. Full variable domain (rest looked up from reference TRBV29-1 and TRBJ1-4): SAVISQKPSRDICQRGTSLTIQCQVDSQVTMMFWYRQQPGQSLTLIATANQGSEATYESGFVIDKFPISRPNLTFSTLTVSNMSPEDSSIYLCSVGTQGARLFFGSGTQLSVL.

This clone was recorded only once. The CDR3 DNA sequence: TGTGCCAGCAGCGCTCCGGGGGGTTTGGATGAGCAGTTCTTC. Translation gives CASSAPGGLDEQFF. V is TRBV9 and J is TRBJ2-1, with TRBD2 matching 7 bases. This CDR3 contains 14 residues. Germline V gene lookup returns CDR1 SGDLS and CDR2 YYNGEE. The junction had 8 bases not matched to a gene; V was cut back by 3 bases and J by 8 bases.

V gene TRBV5-1 combines with J gene TRBJ1-1; D unresolved. Germline V gene data show CDR1 as SGHRS and CDR2 as YFSETQ. The germline V and J ends were trimmed by 0 bases and 1 base, with 10 bases remaining between them. CDR3 length: 15 amino acids. The CDR3 bases are TGCGCCAGCAGCTTGGGAGCTGCAGGGAACACTGAAGCTTTCTTT. Its translation is CASSLGAAGNTEAFF.

This sequence joins TRBV2 and TRBJ1-6; 11 bases fit TRBD1. Germline assignment: CDR1 SNHLY and CDR2 FYNNEI. The trim removed 6 bases at V and 6 bases at J, leaving 4 bases unmatched. The CDR3 length is 15 residues. CDR3 amino acids: CASRGQGAANSPLHF. The CDR3 region has the DNA TGTGCCAGCAGAGGACAGGGGGCGGCTAATTCACCCCTCCACTTT. Full variable domain (rest looked up from reference TRBV2 and TRBJ1-6): EPEVTQTPSHQVTQMGQEVILRCVPISNHLYFYWYRQILGQKVEFLVSFYNNEISEKSEIFDDQFSVERPDGSNFTLKIRSTKLEDSAMYFCASRGQGAANSPLHFGNGTRLTVT.

The chain recombines TRBV5-1 with TRBJ2-7; 8 nucleotides line up with TRBD2. V gave up 0 bases and J gave up 3 bases; unmatched junction bases: 2. The CDR3 sequence is 14 residues long. Per germline, CDR1 SGHRS and CDR2 YFSETQ. The CDR3 bases are TGCGCCAGCAGCTTGGGCGGGGGGAGCTACGAGCAGTACTTC. Amino acids: CASSLGGGSYEQYF.

This clone has only a few counts. The genes are TRBV27 and TRBJ1-2; 9 bases match TRBD1. The length of the CDR3 is 14 residues. After removal of 3 bases from V and 11 bases from J, the junction contained 10 bases not matched to a gene. In germline, CDR1 is MNHEY, CDR2 SMNVEV (reference sequence). The CDR3 loop is CASSLQSDRGWYTF. The CDR3 DNA reads TGTGCCAGCAGTTTGCAGTCGGACAGGGGCTGGTACACCTTC.

This chain links TRBV19 with TRBJ1-1; no clear D. Germline V lookup: CDR1 LNHDA, CDR2 SQIVND (reference sequence). Trimming left V 5 bases short and J 8 bases short, with 12 bases between. This CDR3 contains 12 residues. The CDR3 region has the DNA TGTGCCAGTAGTCTAGGGTTCGGGGAAGCTTTCTTT. It codes for CASSLGFGEAFF.

J is TRBJ2-3 and V is TRBV2; no definite D call. Germline V gene data show CDR1 as SNHLY and CDR2 as FYNNEI. The ends were cut back, 2 bases at V and 4 bases at J, with 10 bases in the middle. The CDR3 has 14 residues. CDR3 in amino acids: CASSETRSADTQYF. CDR3 sequence (DNA): TGTGCCAGCAGTGAAACCCGGAGCGCAGATACGCAGTATTTT.

The chain employs TRBV5-1 and TRBJ2-1, with TRBD2 matching 12 bases. The V segment lost 2 bases and the J segment 8 bases; nucleotides outside the gene matches: 8. CDR1 SGHRS and CDR2 YFSETQ come from the germline V gene. This CDR3 comprises 16 residues. CDR3 region: CASSFLAGGPSDEQFF. The CDR3 nucleotides are TGCGCCAGCAGCTTTCTAGCGGGGGGGCCGTCCGATGAGCAGTTCTTC.

CDR3 coding DNA: TGTGCCAGCAGTTCTCCGGGACAGGGAACGGGTTACGAGCAGTACTTC. Translating gives CASSSPGQGTGYEQYF. The V call is TRBV6-5, the J call TRBJ2-7; 9 bases align to TRBD1. Germline lookup yields CDR1 MNHEY and CDR2 SVGAGI. V was clipped by 4 bases and J by 4 bases; unmatched bases: 11. The CDR3 consists of 16 residues.

The chain is built from TRBV5-1 and TRBJ2-5, with D possibly TRBD1 on 6 matching bases. Trimming removed 4 bases from V and 4 bases from J, with 14 bases in between. CDR1 and CDR2 (germline): SGHRS, YFSETQ. This CDR3 has 14 amino acids. CDR3 bases: TGCGCCAGCAGCCCAGTTCAGGGGCGAGAGACCCAGTACTTC. It yields the protein CASSPVQGRETQYF.

This chain links TRBV11-2 with TRBJ2-7, with 7 positions matching TRBD1. The trim removed 4 bases at V and 2 bases at J, leaving 5 bases unmatched. CDR1 is SGHAT, CDR2 FQNNGV, per germline. There are 14 residues in the CDR3. In nucleotides, the CDR3 is TGTGCCAGCAGCTCGAACCAGGGGGCCTACGAGCAGTACTTC. It is translated as CASSSNQGAYEQYF.

The V call is TRBV18, the J call TRBJ2-7; 9 bases map to TRBD1. The CDR3 runs 13 residues. CDR1 is KGHSH, CDR2 LQKENI, per germline. V dropped 3 bases and J dropped 6; count of bases not matched to a gene: 3. The CDR3 sequence is CASSPPGQGEQYF. CDR3 nucleotides: TGTGCCAGCTCACCCCCGGGACAGGGCGAGCAGTACTTC.

The chain links TRBV28 to TRBJ2-1; 8 bases fit TRBD1. This CDR3 spans 15 amino acids. V lost 7 bases, J lost 9 bases, and 14 bases stayed unmatched. Germline V gives CDR1 MDHEN, CDR2 SYDVKM. For the CDR3, the DNA is TGTGCCAGCACCGATCCAGGGGGCATGGTTGGTGAGCAGTTCTTC. It encodes CASTDPGGMVGEQFF.

The CDR3 here is CASSSWGGSGYTF. CDR3 coding DNA: TGTGCCAGTAGCTCATGGGGGGGATCGGGCTACACCTTC. The chain employs TRBV19 and TRBJ1-2; possibly TRBD1 for D (5 bases). V was cut by 6 bases and J by 8 bases, with 16 bases left in between. CDR3 length: 13 amino acids. Looked up from germline, CDR1 is LNHDA and CDR2 is SQIVND (reference sequence).